This T cell receptor (beta chain) was recorded in a study of CD8+CD57+ T cells in acquired aplastic anemia (dated by TCRdb to 2016 to 2019). At the level of the whole study: On average, sorted CD4+ and CD8+ cells yielded around 3.5 ug of extracted DNA, with a range of roughly 0.19 to 27.4 ug. A CD8+CD57+ expansion meant a frequency higher than the mean frequency seen in healthy subjects. What the research found in general, with its limitations: CD8+ Simpson's diversity did not differ significantly between patients and healthy controls (P=0.060). Around 28 CD8+ CDR3 sequences were found to be shared between patients and controls, but these sequences appeared to be highly expressed in patients and within the immunodominant clones of the patients.

Genomic DNA served as template for TCR beta VDJ combination and CDR3 sequence profiling. An Illumina HiSeq 2000 was used for TCR repertoire sequencing. As for how the authors treated the data: Repertoire assessment relied on Simpson's diversity index, CDR3 size and DJ length profiles, and TRBV/TRBJ rearrangement plots. The immunodominant clone was defined as the most abundant DNA sequence in deep sequencing data. CDR3 amino acid sequences were checked for sharing between subjects and were compared against published repertoires and the VDJdb database. In TCRdb, the public reads were trimmed at Q25 with fastp and aligned with MiXCR, with productive beta chains retained. Every CDR3 protein is listed once, alongside the most common genes and DNA of its rows. It is TCRdb's table, rather than the study itself, that gives the V and J calls and clone size. For this sample the table gives some 180,000 distinct CDR3 sequences, of which 55% to 65% were detected only once. The ten largest clonotypes hold about 39% of the sample.

Reading from cysteine to phenylalanine, the CDR3 counts 15 amino acids. This entry keeps only the CDR3 DNA: 45 bases, framed from base 1. The V end gives up 6 bases and the J end 7 bases, leaving 9 bases in the junction not matched to a gene. For CDR1 and CDR2, the germline V gene lists SGHAT and FQNNGV. Points on this clonotype: No cognate antigen has been identified for it. The record has no base qualities; no much larger clone is one base away.

Expansion of CD8+CD57+ cells had been shown by flow cytometry in the patients chosen for sequencing. Every patient had severe acquired aplastic anemia, diagnosed using the International Study of Aplastic Anemia and Agranulocytosis and Camitta criteria. No therapy had been received by the patients at the time of blood sampling. TCR repertoires of sorted CD4+ and CD8+ blood T cells from severe aplastic anemia patients and healthy subjects were deep-sequenced in the study. In the USA, patient enrollment took place under clinicaltrials.gov protocols 00001620, 01623167, 00001397, 00071045, 00081523 and 00961064. Ficoll-Paque density gradient centrifugation was used to isolate peripheral blood mononuclear cells. CD4+ and CD8+ T cells were sorted by FACS or magnetic beads before DNA extraction.

The receptor's source is a human donor with aplastic anemia. The sample taken for sequencing was sorted CD4+, CD8+, or CD8+CD57+ T cells (not recorded which) from PBMCs. The rearrangement combines TRBV11-2 with TRBJ1-2, with 12 middle bases fitting TRBD1. This receptor has the CDR3 CASSEGDRGPSGYTF. The sequence in DNA is TGTGCCAGCAGTGAAGGGGACAGGGGGCCCAGTGGCTACACCTTC.